The following is a T cell receptor (beta chain) sequence with its context. What it binds is not known. One junction end disagrees with the germline gene, perhaps due to a read error. Treatment denoted: some 19 received Ad26.COV2.S at low or high dose, single or two shots; several received placebo; per-sample allocation not given. The investigators took samples on day 63 after the first vaccine or placebo injection. Ad26.COV2.S expressed prefusion-stabilized spike from the original Wuhan strain. Germline V gene data show CDR1 as MGHRA and CDR2 as YSYEKL. This CDR3 contains 14 residues. The data are from a study of Ad26.COV2.S vaccination and SARS-CoV-2 variants. General study points: After vaccination, substantial breadth of spike-specific CD8+ and CD4+ responses was reported. Analytic work on TCR breadth and depth might have understated the full extent of total T cell responses.

Sequenced by immunoSEQ multiplex PCR; TCRdb stores in-frame clones only, minus some. Of roughly 420,000 clones detected, roughly 89% appear once; the ten largest clones hold about 2.7%. The source was peripheral blood, collected in a trial of Ad26.COV2.S vaccine versus placebo. V is TRBV4-1 and J is TRBJ2-1; possibly TRBD1 for D (5 bases). The source is a person aged 18-65 years who received the Ad26.COV2.S COVID-19 vaccine or a placebo. CDR3 loop: CANSDFLRGDEQFF. The CDR3, as DNA: TGCGCCAACAGCGATTTTCTAAGGGGCGATGAGCAGTTCTTC.